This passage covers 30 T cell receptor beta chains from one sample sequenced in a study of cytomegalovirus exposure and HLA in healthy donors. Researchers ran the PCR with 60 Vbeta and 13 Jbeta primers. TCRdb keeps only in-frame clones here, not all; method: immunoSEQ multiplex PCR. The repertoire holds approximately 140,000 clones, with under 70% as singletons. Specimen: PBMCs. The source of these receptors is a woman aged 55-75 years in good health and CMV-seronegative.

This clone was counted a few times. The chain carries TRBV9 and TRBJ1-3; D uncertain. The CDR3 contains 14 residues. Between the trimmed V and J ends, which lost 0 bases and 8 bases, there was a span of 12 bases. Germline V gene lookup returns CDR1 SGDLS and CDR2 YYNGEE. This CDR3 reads CASSVGIVRDTIYF. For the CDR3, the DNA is TGTGCCAGCAGCGTAGGAATTGTGCGGGACACCATATATTTT.

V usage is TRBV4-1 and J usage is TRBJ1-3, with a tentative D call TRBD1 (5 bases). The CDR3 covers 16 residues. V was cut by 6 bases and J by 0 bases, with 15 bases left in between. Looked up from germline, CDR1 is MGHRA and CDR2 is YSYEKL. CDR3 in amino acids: CASSQSPDTSGNTIYF. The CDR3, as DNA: TGCGCCAGCAGTCAAAGCCCGGACACCTCTGGAAACACCATATATTTT.

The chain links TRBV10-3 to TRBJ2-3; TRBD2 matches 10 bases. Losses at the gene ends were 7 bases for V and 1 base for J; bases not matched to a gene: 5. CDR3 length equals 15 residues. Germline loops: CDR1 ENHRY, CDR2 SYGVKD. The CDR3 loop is CAINLGLAGTDTQYF. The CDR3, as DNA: TGTGCCATCAACCTTGGACTAGCGGGCACAGATACGCAGTATTTT.

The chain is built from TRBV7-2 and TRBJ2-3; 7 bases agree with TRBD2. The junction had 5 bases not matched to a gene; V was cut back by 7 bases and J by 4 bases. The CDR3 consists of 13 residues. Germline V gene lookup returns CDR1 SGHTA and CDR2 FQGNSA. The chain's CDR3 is CASTLGGSDTQYF. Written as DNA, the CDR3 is TGTGCCAGCACCTTGGGGGGGTCAGATACGCAGTATTTT.

For the CDR3, the DNA is TGTGCCAGCAGCCGCCAGACAGGGATCGGGGAGCTGTTTTTT. It yields the protein CASSRQTGIGELFF. The chain recombines TRBV7-6 with TRBJ2-2; 7 bases line up with TRBD1. Germline V lookup: CDR1 SGHVS, CDR2 FNYEAQ. The CDR3 has 14 amino acids. After removal of 5 bases from V and 7 bases from J, the junction contained 7 bases not matched to a gene.

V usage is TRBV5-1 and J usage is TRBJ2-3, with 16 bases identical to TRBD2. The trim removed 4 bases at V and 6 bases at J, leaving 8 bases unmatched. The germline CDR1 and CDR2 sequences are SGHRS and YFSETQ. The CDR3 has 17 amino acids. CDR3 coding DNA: TGCGCCAGCAGCACGGGACTAGCGGGAGGGCCAGGGGATACGCAGTATTTT. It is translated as CASSTGLAGGPGDTQYF.

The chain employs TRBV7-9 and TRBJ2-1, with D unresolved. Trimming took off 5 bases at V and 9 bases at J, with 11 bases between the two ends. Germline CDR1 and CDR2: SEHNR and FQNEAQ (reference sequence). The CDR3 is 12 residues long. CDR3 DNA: TGTGCCAGCAGCCCACCAGGCTTTGAGCAGTTCTTC. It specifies CASSPPGFEQFF.

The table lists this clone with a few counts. The CDR3 nucleotides are TGCGCCAGCAGCTTGGCCGGGACAGTGAACACCGGGGAGCTGTTTTTT. Its protein is CASSLAGTVNTGELFF. The chain is built from TRBV5-1 and TRBJ2-2, with 7 positions matching TRBD1. This CDR3 is 16 amino acids long. Germline trimming cut 0 bases from V and 1 base from J; bases unmatched to any gene: 3. CDR1 SGHRS and CDR2 YFSETQ come from the germline V gene.

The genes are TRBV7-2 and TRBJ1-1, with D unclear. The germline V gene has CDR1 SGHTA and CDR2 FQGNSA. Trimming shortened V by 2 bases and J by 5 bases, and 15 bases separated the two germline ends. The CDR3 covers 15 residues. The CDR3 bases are TGTGCCAGCAGCTTATCCGGGGTTACGGGGACTGAAGCTTTCTTT. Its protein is CASSLSGVTGTEAFF.

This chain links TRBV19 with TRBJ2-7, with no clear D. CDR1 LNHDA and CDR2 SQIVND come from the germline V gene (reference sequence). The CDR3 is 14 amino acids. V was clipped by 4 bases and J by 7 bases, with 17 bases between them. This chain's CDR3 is CASSTSLGLWEQYF. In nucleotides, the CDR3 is TGTGCCAGTAGTACCAGTCTTGGTTTGTGGGAGCAGTACTTC.

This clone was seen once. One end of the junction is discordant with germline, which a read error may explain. The CDR3 nucleotides are TGTGCCAGTGCGGGGAAATACGGAAAATCTGGAAACACCATGTATTTT. Protein: CASAGKYGKSGNTMYF. This chain connects TRBV19 to TRBJ1-3; D is uncertain. CDR3 length: 16 residues. Germline CDR1 and CDR2: LNHDA and SQIVND (reference sequence).

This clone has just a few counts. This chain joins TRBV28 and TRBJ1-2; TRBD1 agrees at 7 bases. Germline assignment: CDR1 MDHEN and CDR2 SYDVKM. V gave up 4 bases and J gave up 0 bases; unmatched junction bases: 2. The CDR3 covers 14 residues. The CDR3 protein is CASSSGTANYGYTF. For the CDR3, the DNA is TGTGCCAGCAGTTCCGGGACAGCTAACTATGGCTACACCTTC.

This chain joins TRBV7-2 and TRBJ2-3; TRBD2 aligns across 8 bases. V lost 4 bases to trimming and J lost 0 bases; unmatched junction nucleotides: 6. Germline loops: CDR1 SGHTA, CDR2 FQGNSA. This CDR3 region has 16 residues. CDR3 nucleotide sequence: TGTGCCAGCAGCTCCCTTAGCGGGACTAGCACAGATACGCAGTATTTT. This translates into CASSSLSGTSTDTQYF.

The CDR3 nucleotides are TGTGCCAGCAGCCCGGGGAGCCCCGGAGCTAATGAAAAACTGTTTTTT. Translating gives CASSPGSPGANEKLFF. V usage is TRBV9 and J usage is TRBJ1-4, with no clear D. The length of the CDR3 is 16 residues. The ends were cut back, 4 bases at V and 3 bases at J, with 16 bases in the middle. Germline CDR1 SGDLS, CDR2 YYNGEE.

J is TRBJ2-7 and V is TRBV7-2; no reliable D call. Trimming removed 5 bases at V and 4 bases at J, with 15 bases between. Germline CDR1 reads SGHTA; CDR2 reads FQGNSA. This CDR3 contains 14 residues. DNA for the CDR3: TGTGCCAGCAGCATTAGTGTGTCTACGTACGAGCAGTACTTC. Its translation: CASSISVSTYEQYF.

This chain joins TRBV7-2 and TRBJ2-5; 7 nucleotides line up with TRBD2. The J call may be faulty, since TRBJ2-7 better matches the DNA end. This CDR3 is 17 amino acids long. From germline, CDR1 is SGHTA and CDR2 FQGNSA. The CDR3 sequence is CASSPLAWGTTSYEQYF. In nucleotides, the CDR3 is TGTGCCAGCAGCCCACTAGCGTGGGGAACCACAAGCTACGAGCAGTACTTC.

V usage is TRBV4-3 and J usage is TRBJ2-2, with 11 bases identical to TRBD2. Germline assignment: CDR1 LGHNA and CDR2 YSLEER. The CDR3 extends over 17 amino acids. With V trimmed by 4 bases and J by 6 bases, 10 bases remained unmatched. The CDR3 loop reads CASSRDSSGGLAGELFF. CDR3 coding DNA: TGCGCCAGCAGCCGGGACTCTAGCGGGGGGTTGGCCGGGGAGCTGTTTTTT.

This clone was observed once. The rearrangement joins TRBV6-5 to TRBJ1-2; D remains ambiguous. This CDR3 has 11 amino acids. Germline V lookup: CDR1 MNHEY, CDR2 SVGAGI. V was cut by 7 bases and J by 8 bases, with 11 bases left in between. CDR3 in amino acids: CASTQGRGYTF. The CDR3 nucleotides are TGTGCCAGCACTCAAGGGAGGGGCTACACCTTC.

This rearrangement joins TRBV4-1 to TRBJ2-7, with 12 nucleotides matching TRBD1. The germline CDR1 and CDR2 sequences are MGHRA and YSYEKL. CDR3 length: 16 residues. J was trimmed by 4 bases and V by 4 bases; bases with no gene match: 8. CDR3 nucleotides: TGCGCCAGCAGCCTATCACCGGGACAGGGGGCTTACGAGCAGTACTTC. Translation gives CASSLSPGQGAYEQYF.

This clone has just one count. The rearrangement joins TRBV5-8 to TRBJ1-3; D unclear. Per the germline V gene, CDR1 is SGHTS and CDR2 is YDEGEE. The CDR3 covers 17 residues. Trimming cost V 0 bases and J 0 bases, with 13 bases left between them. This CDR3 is CASSLGRETLSGNTIYF. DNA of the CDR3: TGTGCCAGCAGCTTGGGGCGGGAGACCCTCTCTGGAAACACCATATATTTT.

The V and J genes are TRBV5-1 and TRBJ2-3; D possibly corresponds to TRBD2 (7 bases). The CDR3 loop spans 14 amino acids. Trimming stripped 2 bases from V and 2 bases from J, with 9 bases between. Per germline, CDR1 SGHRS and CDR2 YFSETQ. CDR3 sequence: CASSLGGVTDTQYF. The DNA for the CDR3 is TGCGCCAGCAGCTTAGGGGGGGTCACAGATACGCAGTATTTT.

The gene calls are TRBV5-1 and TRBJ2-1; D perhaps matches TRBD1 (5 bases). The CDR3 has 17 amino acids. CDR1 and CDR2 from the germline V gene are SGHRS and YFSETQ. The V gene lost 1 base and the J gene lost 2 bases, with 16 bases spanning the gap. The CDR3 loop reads CASSLYSRGSPYNEQFF. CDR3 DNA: TGCGCCAGCAGCTTGTATTCTAGGGGCAGTCCCTACAATGAGCAGTTCTTC. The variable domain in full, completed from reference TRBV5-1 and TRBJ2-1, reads KAGVTQTPRYLIKTRGQQVTLSCSPISGHRSVSWYQQTPGQGLQFLFEYFSETQRNKGNFPGRFSGRQFSNSRSEMNVSTLELGDSALYLCASSLYSRGSPYNEQFFGPGTRLTVL.

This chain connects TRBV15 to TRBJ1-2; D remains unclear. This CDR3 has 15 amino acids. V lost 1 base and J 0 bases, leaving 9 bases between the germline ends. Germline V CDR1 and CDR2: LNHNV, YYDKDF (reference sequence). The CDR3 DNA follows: TGTGCCACCAGCAGAGCGGGTCCCACTAACTATGGCTACACCTTC. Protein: CATSRAGPTNYGYTF. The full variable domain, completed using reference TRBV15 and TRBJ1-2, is DAMVIQNPRYQVTQFGKPVTLSCSQTLNHNVMYWYQQKSSQAPKLLFHYYDKDFNNEADTPDNFQSRRPNTSFCFLDIRSPGLGDTAMYLCATSRAGPTNYGYTFGSGTRLTVV.

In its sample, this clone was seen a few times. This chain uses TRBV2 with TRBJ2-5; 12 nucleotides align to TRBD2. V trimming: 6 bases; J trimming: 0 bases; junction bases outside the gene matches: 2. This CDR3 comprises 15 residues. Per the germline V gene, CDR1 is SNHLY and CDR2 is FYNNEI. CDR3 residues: CASRTSGGYQETQYF. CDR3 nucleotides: TGTGCCAGCAGGACTAGCGGGGGATACCAAGAGACCCAGTACTTC.

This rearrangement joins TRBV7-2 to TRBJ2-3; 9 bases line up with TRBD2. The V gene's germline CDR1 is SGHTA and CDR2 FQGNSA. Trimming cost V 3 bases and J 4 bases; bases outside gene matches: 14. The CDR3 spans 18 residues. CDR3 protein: CASSFRGDSGGPADTQYF. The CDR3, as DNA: TGTGCCAGCAGCTTCCGAGGTGATAGCGGGGGCCCCGCAGATACGCAGTATTTT.

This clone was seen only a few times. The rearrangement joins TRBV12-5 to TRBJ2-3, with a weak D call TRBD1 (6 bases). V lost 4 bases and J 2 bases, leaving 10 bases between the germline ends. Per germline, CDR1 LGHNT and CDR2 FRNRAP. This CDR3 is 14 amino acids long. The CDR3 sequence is CASGSGQHTDTQYF. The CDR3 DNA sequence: TGTGCTAGTGGTTCCGGACAGCACACAGATACGCAGTATTTT.

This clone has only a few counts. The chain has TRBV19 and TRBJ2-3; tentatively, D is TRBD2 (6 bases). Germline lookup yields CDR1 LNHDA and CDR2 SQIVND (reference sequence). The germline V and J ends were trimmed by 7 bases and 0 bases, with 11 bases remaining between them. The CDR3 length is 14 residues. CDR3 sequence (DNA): TGTGCCAGTAAGGCGGCGGGAAGCACAGATACGCAGTATTTT. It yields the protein CASKAAGSTDTQYF.

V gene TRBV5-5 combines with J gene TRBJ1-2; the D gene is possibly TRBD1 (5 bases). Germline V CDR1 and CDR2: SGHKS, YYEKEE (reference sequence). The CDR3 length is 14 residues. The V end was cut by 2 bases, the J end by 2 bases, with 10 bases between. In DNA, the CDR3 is TGTGCCAGCAGCTTTGTGGGGGGGAACTATGGCTACACCTTC. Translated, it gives CASSFVGGNYGYTF.

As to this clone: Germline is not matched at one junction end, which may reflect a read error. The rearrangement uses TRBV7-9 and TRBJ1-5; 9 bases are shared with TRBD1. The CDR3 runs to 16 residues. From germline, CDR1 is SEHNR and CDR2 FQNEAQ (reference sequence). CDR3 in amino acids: CSSSSLGTGTTQPQHF. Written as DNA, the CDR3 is TGTTCCAGCAGCTCATTAGGGACAGGGACCACTCAGCCCCAGCATTTT.

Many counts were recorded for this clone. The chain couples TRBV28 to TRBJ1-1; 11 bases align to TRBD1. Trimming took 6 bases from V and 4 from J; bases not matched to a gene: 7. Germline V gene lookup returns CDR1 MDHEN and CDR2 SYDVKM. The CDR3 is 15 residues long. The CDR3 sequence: CASSPRGQGATEAFF. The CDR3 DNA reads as TGTGCCAGCAGCCCCCGAGGACAGGGGGCCACTGAAGCTTTCTTT.